The 19 T cell receptor beta chains below come from one sample, sequenced in a study of T-cell memory formation after mild COVID-19. From the 5' RACE reads, TCRdb called clonotypes with MiXCR, one entry per CDR3 protein. The table includes 150,000 or so distinct CDR3 sequences, more than 14% detected once. What was sequenced was PBMCs or a T cell subset sorted from them (not recorded which). The origin of the receptors is an adult woman who had mild COVID-19 (a few samples of this study predate the infection). Cell type and time point are not known.

The chain combines TRBV4-1 with TRBJ1-2; 11 bases map to TRBD1. Germline V gene data show CDR1 as MGHRA and CDR2 as YSYEKL. V was pared by 5 bases and J by 2 bases, with 7 bases of the junction left unmatched. This CDR3 contains 16 residues. Written as DNA, the CDR3 is TGCGCCAGCAGCTCCCAGAGGACAGGGGGCAACTATGGCTACACCTTC. Translating gives CASSSQRTGGNYGYTF.

This clonotype was counted between two and nine times. This chain connects TRBV2 to TRBJ1-5; D is undetermined. The CDR3 totals 13 residues. CDR1 is SNHLY, CDR2 FYNNEI, per germline. V lost 1 base and J 7 bases, leaving 8 bases between the germline ends. Written as DNA, the CDR3 is TGTGCCAGCAGTGAAGAGGGAAACCAGCCCCAGCATTTT. This encodes CASSEEGNQPQHF. The complete variable domain, with remaining parts taken from reference TRBV2 and TRBJ1-5, reads EPEVTQTPSHQVTQMGQEVILRCVPISNHLYFYWYRQILGQKVEFLVSFYNNEISEKSEIFDDQFSVERPDGSNFTLKIRSTKLEDSAMYFCASSEEGNQPQHFGDGTRLSIL.

The chain links TRBV4-3 to TRBJ2-4, with D tentatively TRBD2 (5 bases). Trimming took off 0 bases at V and 0 bases at J, with 15 bases between the two ends. There are 18 residues in the CDR3. Germline V CDR1 and CDR2: LGHNA, YSLEER. The CDR3 loop reads CASSQDRPGTLAKNIQYF. The CDR3 DNA reads TGCGCCAGCAGCCAAGATCGACCGGGAACCCTAGCCAAAAACATTCAGTACTTC.

This clonotype was recorded at least ten times. This rearrangement joins TRBV5-4 to TRBJ1-2; D might be TRBD1 (5 bases). The CDR3 contains 14 residues. V was shortened by 0 bases and J by 6 bases, with 12 bases between the two germline ends. The germline gives CDR1 SGHNT, CDR2 YYREEE (reference sequence). The DNA for the CDR3 is TGTGCCAGCAGCTTGGGCCAGGGAGGGAATGGCTACACCTTC. Amino acid sequence: CASSLGQGGNGYTF.

The rearrangement links TRBV5-4 to TRBJ2-4; the D gene could be TRBD1 or TRBD2 (5 bases each). CDR1 is SGHNT and CDR2 is YYREEE in the germline V gene (reference sequence). V was pared by 3 bases and J by 7 bases, with 17 bases between. The CDR3 is 15 residues long. The CDR3: CASSSVPGRMNIQYF. The DNA for the CDR3 is TGTGCCAGCAGCTCCGTACCGGGACGGATGAACATTCAGTACTTC.

This clonotype occurred many times. Compared with germline, one end of the junction differs, possibly owing to a read error. This rearrangement joins TRBV5-1 to TRBJ2-3, with 7 bases fitting TRBD2. The CDR3 sequence is 14 residues long. Per germline, CDR1 SGHRS and CDR2 YFSETQ. Here the CDR3 reads CASSFSGSTDTQYF. The CDR3 DNA reads as TGTGCCAGCAGCTTTAGCGGGAGCACAGATACGCAGTATTTT.

The table lists this clonotype with a count of one. The V gene is TRBV19, the J gene TRBJ1-4; D gene unclear. CDR1 is LNHDA and CDR2 is SQIVND in the germline V gene (reference sequence). The V gene lost 7 bases and the J gene lost 7 bases, with 13 bases spanning the gap. CDR3 length: 13 residues. Here the CDR3 reads CASISLGREKLFF. The CDR3 DNA reads TGTGCCAGTATTAGTCTAGGACGTGAAAAACTGTTTTTT.

This clonotype was observed many times. The chain carries TRBV5-1 and TRBJ2-7; 11 bases agree with TRBD2. Trimming took 4 bases from V and 11 from J; bases not matched to a gene: 14. Germline CDR1 is SGHRS and CDR2 is YFSETQ. This CDR3 comprises 15 residues. The CDR3 loop reads CASSPGTSGTLREYF. DNA of the CDR3: TGCGCCAGCAGCCCGGGGACTAGCGGAACACTCAGGGAGTACTTC.

This clonotype was counted between two and nine times. This chain joins TRBV6-6 and TRBJ1-4; possibly TRBD1 for D (5 bases). CDR1 MNHNY and CDR2 SVGAGI come from the germline V gene (reference sequence). This CDR3 contains 15 residues. The V and J ends lost 3 bases and 0 bases respectively, with 8 bases between them. CDR3 bases: TGTGCCAGCAGTTATACGGGGGCAACTAATGAAAAACTGTTTTTT. Protein product: CASSYTGATNEKLFF.

This clonotype was observed a few times. The rearrangement uses TRBV10-3 and TRBJ1-1, with D unclear. Looked up from germline, CDR1 is ENHRY and CDR2 is SYGVKD. The CDR3 has 13 amino acids. V was clipped by 4 bases and J by 1 base, with 7 bases between them. The CDR3 coding sequence is TGTGCCATCAGTGGACCAAGGAACACTGAAGCTTTCTTT. It codes for CAISGPRNTEAFF.

This chain joins TRBV12-3 or TRBV12-4 and TRBJ2-6; TRBD2 aligns across 8 bases. After removal of 5 bases from V and 1 base from J, the junction contained 10 bases not matched to a gene. The CDR3 has 18 residues. The CDR3 DNA sequence: TGTGCCAGCAGTCCCGGGGGGGGGGGCTTTTCTGGGGCCAACGTCCTGACTTTC. Translation gives CASSPGGGGFSGANVLTF.

V is TRBV3-1 and J is TRBJ1-6, with D perhaps TRBD1 (5 bases). The germline V and J ends were trimmed by 8 bases and 4 bases, with 12 bases remaining between them. CDR3 length equals 14 residues. Looked up from germline, CDR1 is LGHDT and CDR2 is YNNKEL (reference sequence). The DNA of the CDR3 is TGTGCCAGCGCCGGGGGAGAATATAATTCACCCCTCCACTTT. It yields the protein CASAGGEYNSPLHF.

This chain uses TRBV3-1 with TRBJ2-7; 11 bases are shared with TRBD2. Trimming cost V 8 bases and J 3 bases; bases outside gene matches: 6. This CDR3 has 14 amino acids. From germline, CDR1 is LGHDT and CDR2 YNNKEL (reference sequence). CDR3 DNA: TGTGCCAGCCGACCCGGGACTAGCGGCTACGAGCAGTACTTC. Protein product: CASRPGTSGYEQYF.

This clonotype was detected only a few times. The chain uses TRBV7-9 and TRBJ2-2, with 9 bases lining up with TRBD2. The CDR3 loop spans 17 amino acids. With 3 bases clipped from V and 6 bases from J, the junction kept 11 bases outside the gene matches. From germline, CDR1 is SEHNR and CDR2 FQNEAQ (reference sequence). The CDR3 DNA reads TGTGCCAGCAGCTTCCCCATTTTCCTAGCGGGGCCCGGGGAGCTGTTTTTT. It codes for CASSFPIFLAGPGELFF.

A few counts support this clonotype. CDR3 region: CASGEELTYNEQFF. The CDR3 region has the DNA TGTGCCAGCGGAGAAGAGCTTACCTACAATGAGCAGTTCTTC. The chain combines TRBV2 with TRBJ2-1, with D unclear. CDR1 is SNHLY and CDR2 is FYNNEI in the germline V gene. The CDR3 spans 14 residues. V shed 8 bases and J shed 2 bases, with 13 bases lying between them.

This clonotype was detected a few times. The chain employs TRBV5-1 and TRBJ2-7; 9 bases are a match to TRBD1. Trimming removed 3 bases from V and 1 base from J; junction bases left unmatched: 5. The CDR3 runs 15 residues. Germline CDR1 SGHRS, CDR2 YFSETQ. In DNA, the CDR3 is TGCGCCAGCAGCTCCCGGGACAGGGTATCCTACGAGCAGTACTTC. Amino acids: CASSSRDRVSYEQYF.

Comments on this clonotype: Germline is not matched at one junction end, which may reflect a read error. V usage is TRBV24-1 and J usage is TRBJ2-5; D unclear. Germline V gives CDR1 KGHDR, CDR2 SFDVKD. The CDR3 length is 13 residues. The DNA of the CDR3 is TGTGCCACCAGTGATTTGTGGCAAGGGACCCAGTACTTC. It specifies CATSDLWQGTQYF.

This sequence joins TRBV20-1 and TRBJ2-1; D may be TRBD1 (5 bases). Trimming shortened V by 0 bases and J by 3 bases, and 12 bases separated the two germline ends. This CDR3 comprises 15 residues. Germline CDR1 is DFQATT and CDR2 is SNEGSKA (reference sequence). As DNA, the CDR3 is TGCAGTGCTAGAGATGCCTTCACAGGCTACAATGAGCAGTTCTTC. It codes for CSARDAFTGYNEQFF.

The CDR3 sequence is CASSLSGSSYEQYF. The CDR3 nucleotides read TGTGCCAGCAGCTTGAGCGGAAGCTCCTACGAGCAGTACTTC. The chain uses TRBV7-9 and TRBJ2-7; possibly TRBD2 for D (5 bases). Germline CDR1 is SEHNR and CDR2 is FQNEAQ (reference sequence). The V and J ends lost 3 bases and 0 bases respectively, with 9 bases between them. CDR3 size: 14 residues.